This T cell receptor beta chain was captured in a study of Graves' ophthalmopathy and Graves' hyperthyroidism. Losses at the gene ends were 5 bases for V and 6 bases for J; bases not matched to a gene: 3. The CDR3 runs 15 residues. Germline V lookup: CDR1 LNHNV, CDR2 YYDKDF (reference sequence). Other autoimmune diseases, uncontrolled infections, pregnancy or lactation led to the exclusion of patients. Amplification of TCR beta CDR3 regions used RNA transcripts. HTBI primers primed a first-round RT-PCR, and a second-round multiplex PCR followed. TCRdb re-derived calls from the multiplex PCR reads in MiXCR, one entry per CDR3 protein. The table includes 650,000 to 900,000 distinct CDR3 sequences, roughly two fifths detected once.

The sample was peripheral blood. This rearrangement joins TRBV15 to TRBJ1-6; 11 bases fit TRBD1. This TCR was sampled from an adult man with Graves' ophthalmopathy. CDR3 nucleotides: TGTGCCACCAGCGGGGGGACAGGGGGTAATTCACCCCTCCACTTT. The encoded protein is CATSGGTGGNSPLHF.